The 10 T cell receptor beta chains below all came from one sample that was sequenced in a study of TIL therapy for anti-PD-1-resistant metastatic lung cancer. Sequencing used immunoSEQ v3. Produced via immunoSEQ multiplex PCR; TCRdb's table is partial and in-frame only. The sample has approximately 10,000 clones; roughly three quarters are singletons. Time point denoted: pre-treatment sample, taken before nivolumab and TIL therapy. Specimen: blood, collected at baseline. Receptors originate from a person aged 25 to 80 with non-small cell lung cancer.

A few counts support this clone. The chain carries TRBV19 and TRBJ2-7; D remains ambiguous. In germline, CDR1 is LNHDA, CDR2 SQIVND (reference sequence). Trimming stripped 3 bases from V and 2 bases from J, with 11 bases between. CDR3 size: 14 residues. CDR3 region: CASSMGRQAYEQYF. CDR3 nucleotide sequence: TGTGCCAGTAGTATGGGTCGGCAGGCCTACGAGCAGTACTTC.

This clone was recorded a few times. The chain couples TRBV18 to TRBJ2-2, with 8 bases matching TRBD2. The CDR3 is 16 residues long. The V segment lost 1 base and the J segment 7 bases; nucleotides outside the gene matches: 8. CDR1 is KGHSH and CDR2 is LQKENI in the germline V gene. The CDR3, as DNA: TGTGCCAGCTCACCACTAGCGGGGACTCAAGGCGGGGAGCTGTTTTTT. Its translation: CASSPLAGTQGGELFF.

The CDR3: CASSVTGQSSYNEQFF. CDR3 DNA sequence: TGTGCCAGCAGCGTAACTGGCCAGAGCTCCTACAATGAGCAGTTCTTC. The J gene is TRBJ2-1, the V gene TRBV9; no clear D. This CDR3 is built from 16 residues. V dropped 1 base and J dropped 0 bases, with 11 bases sitting between them. Germline assignment: CDR1 SGDLS and CDR2 YYNGEE.

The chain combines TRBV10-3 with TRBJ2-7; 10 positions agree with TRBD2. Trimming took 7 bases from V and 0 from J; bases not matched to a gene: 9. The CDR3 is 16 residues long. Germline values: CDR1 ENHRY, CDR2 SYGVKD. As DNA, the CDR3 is TGTGCCATCAACAGAGGGACTAGCGCGAGCTCCTACGAGCAGTACTTC. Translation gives CAINRGTSASSYEQYF.

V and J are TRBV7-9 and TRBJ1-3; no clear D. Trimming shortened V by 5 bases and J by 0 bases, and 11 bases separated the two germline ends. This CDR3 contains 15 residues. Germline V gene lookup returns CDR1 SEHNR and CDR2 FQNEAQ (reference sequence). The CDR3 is CASSATGASGNTIYF. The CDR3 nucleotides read TGTGCCAGCAGCGCCACGGGAGCCTCTGGAAACACCATATATTTT.

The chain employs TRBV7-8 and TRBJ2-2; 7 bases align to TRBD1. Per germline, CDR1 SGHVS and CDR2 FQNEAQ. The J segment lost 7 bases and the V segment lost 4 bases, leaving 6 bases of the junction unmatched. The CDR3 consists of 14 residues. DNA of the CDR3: TGTGCCAGCAGCTCCGGGACAGTGAGCGGGGAGCTGTTTTTT. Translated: CASSSGTVSGELFF.

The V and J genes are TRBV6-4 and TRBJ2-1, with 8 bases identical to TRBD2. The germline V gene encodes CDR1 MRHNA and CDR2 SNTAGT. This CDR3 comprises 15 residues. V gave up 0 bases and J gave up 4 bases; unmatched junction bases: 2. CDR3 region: CASSDSTSGYNEQFF. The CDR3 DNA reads TGTGCCAGCAGTGACTCTACTAGCGGTTACAATGAGCAGTTCTTC.

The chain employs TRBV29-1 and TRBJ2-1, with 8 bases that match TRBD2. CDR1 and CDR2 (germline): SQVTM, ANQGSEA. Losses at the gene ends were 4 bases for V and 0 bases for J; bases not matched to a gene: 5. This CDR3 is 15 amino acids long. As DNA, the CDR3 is TGCAGCGTTGCTCTAGCGGGTGTCTCCTACAATGAGCAGTTCTTC. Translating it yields CSVALAGVSYNEQFF.

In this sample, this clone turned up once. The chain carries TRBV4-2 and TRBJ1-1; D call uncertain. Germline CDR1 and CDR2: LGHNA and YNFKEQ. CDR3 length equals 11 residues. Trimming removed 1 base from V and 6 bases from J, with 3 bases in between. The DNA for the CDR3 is TGTGCCAGCAGCCAAGGGGCTGAAGCTTTCTTT. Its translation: CASSQGAEAFF.

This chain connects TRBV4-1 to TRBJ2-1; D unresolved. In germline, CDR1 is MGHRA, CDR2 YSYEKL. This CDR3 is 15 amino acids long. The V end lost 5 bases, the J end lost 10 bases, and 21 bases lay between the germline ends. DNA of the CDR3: TGCGCCAGCAGCACGCTGGTATTCGTTGTAAACGAGCAGTTCTTC. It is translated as CASSTLVFVVNEQFF.